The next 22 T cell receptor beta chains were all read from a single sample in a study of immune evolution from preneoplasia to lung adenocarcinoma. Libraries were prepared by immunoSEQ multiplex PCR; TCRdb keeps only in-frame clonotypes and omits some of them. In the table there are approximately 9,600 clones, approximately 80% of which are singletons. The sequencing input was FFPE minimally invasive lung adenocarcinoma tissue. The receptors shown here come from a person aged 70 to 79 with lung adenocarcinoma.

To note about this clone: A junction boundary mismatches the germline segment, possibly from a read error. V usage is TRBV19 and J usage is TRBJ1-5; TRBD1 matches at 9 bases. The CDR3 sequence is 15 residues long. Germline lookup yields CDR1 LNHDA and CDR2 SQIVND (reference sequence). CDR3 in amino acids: CASTKGQGSNRPQHF. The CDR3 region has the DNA TGTGCCAGTACCAAGGGACAGGGTTCCAATCGGCCCCAGCATTTT.

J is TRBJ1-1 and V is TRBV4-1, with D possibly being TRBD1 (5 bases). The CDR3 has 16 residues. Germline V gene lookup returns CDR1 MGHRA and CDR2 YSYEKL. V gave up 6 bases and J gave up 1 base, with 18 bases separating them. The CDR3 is CASRILLGTRNTEAFF. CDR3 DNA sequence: TGCGCCAGCAGAATACTATTAGGGACTAGGAACACTGAAGCTTTCTTT.

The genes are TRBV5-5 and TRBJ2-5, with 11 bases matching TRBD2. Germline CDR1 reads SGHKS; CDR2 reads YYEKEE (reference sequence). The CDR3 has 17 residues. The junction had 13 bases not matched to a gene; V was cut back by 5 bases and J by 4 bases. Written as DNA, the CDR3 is TGTGCCAGCAGTTCGGGACTAGCGGTAATTGGTGGAGAGACCCAGTACTTC. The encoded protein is CASSSGLAVIGGETQYF.

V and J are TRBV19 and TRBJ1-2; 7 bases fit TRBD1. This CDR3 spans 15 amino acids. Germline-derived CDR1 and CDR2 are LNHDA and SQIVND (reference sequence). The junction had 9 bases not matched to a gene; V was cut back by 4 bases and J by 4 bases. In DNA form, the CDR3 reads TGTGCCAGTAGTACGCCGACAGGGAAAATCTATGGCTACACCTTC. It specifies CASSTPTGKIYGYTF.

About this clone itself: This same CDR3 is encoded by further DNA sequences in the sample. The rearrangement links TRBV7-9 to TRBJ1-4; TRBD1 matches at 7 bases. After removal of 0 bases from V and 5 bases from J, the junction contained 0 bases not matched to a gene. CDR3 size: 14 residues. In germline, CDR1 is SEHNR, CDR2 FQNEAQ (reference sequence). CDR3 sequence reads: CASSLAGQNEKLFF. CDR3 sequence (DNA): TGTGCCAGCAGCTTAGCGGGACAGAATGAAAAACTGTTTTTT.

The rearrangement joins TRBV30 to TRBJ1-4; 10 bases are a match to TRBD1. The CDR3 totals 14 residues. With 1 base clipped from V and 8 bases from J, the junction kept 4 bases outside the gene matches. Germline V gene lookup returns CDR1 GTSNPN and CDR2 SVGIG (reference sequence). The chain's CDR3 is CAWSAGTGDEKLFF. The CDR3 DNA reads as TGTGCCTGGAGTGCCGGGACAGGGGACGAAAAACTGTTTTTT.

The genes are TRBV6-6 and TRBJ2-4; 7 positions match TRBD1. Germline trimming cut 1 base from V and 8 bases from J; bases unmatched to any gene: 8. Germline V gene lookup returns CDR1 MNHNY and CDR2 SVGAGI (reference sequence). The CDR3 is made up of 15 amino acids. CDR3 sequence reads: CASSYFPGQGDIQYF. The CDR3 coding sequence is TGTGCCAGCAGTTACTTCCCCGGCCAGGGGGACATTCAGTACTTC.

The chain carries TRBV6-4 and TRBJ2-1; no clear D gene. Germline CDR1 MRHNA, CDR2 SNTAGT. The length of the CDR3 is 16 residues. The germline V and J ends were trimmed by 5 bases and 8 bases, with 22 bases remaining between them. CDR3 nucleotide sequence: TGTGCCAGCAGTCGTGATGGCGGAGCAGCCGTGGATGAGCAGTTCTTC. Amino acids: CASSRDGGAAVDEQFF.

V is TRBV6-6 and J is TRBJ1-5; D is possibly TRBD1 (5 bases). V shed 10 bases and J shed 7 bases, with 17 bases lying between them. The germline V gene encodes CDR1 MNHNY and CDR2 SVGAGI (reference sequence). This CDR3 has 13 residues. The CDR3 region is CATLARAGQPQHF. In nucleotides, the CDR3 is TGTGCCACCTTGGCCAGGGCTGGACAGCCCCAGCATTTT.

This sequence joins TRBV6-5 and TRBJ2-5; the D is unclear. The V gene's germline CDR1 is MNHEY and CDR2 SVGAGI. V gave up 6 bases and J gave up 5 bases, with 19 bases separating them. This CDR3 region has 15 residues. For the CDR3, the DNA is TGTGCCAGCAGAAGGACGGACGATGAAGTGGAGACCCAGTACTTC. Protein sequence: CASRRTDDEVETQYF.

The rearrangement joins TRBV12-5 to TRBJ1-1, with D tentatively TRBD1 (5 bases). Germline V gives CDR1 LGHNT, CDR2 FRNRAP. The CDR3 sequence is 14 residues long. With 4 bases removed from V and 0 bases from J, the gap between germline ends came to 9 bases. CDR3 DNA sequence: TGTGCTAGTGGTTCCGGGACGGTGAACACTGAAGCTTTCTTT. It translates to CASGSGTVNTEAFF.

This CDR3 is CSASFGYEQYF. In DNA form, the CDR3 reads TGCAGTGCTAGTTTCGGCTACGAGCAGTACTTC. The genes are TRBV20-1 and TRBJ2-7; no reliable D call. Per germline, CDR1 DFQATT and CDR2 SNEGSKA (reference sequence). Trimming stripped 3 bases from V and 3 bases from J, with 6 bases between. The CDR3 runs to 11 residues.

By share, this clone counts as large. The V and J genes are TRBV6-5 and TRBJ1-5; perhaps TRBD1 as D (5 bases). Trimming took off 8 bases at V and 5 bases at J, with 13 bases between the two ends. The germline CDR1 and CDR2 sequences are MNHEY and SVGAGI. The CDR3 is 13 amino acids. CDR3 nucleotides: TGTGCCAGCTTCCCGGGACCCTATCAGCCCCAGCATTTT. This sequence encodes CASFPGPYQPQHF.

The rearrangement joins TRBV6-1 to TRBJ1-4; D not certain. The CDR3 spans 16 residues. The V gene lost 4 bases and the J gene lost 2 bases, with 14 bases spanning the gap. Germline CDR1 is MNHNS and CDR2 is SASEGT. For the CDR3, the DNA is TGTGCCAGCAGTGGTTCCCCCGCGCACACTAATGAAAAACTGTTTTTT. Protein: CASSGSPAHTNEKLFF.

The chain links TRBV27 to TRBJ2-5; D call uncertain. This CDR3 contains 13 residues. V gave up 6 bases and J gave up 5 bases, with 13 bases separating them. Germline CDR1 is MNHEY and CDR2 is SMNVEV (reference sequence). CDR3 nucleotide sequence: TGTGCCAGCAGAGAAGGGTTTTGGGAGACCCAGTACTTC. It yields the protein CASREGFWETQYF.

The CDR3 loop is CASTLGANYGYTF. CDR3 coding DNA: TGTGCCAGCACCCTAGGTGCTAACTATGGCTACACCTTC. The chain carries TRBV6-1 and TRBJ1-2; D unresolved. This CDR3 has 13 amino acids. Looked up from germline, CDR1 is MNHNS and CDR2 is SASEGT. V was shortened by 7 bases and J by 0 bases, with 9 bases between the two germline ends.

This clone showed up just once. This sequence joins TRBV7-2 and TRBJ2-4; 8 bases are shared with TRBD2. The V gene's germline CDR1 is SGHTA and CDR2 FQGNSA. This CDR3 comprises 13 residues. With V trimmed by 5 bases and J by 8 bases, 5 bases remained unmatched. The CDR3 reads CASSPGGGHIQYF. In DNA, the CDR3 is TGTGCCAGCAGCCCCGGGGGGGGTCACATTCAGTACTTC.

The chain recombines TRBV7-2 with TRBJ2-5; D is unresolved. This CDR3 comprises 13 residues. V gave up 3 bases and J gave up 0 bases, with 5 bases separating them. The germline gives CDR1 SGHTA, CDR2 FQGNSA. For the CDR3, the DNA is TGTGCCAGCAGCTTCCAGTACCAAGAGACCCAGTACTTC. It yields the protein CASSFQYQETQYF. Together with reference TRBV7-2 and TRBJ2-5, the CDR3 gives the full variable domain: GAGVSQSPSNKVTEKGKDVELRCDPISGHTALYWYRQSLGQGLEFLIYFQGNSAPDKSGLPSDRFSAERTGGSVSTLTIQRTQQEDSAVYLCASSFQYQETQYFGPGTRLLVL.

This CDR3 is CASSQQRAGYEQYF. CDR3 coding DNA: TGTGCCAGCTCACAACAAAGGGCCGGCTACGAGCAGTACTTC. The chain is built from TRBV18 and TRBJ2-7; D not resolved. In germline, CDR1 is KGHSH, CDR2 LQKENI. Trimming shortened V by 4 bases and J by 3 bases, and 13 bases separated the two germline ends. The CDR3 sequence is 14 residues long.

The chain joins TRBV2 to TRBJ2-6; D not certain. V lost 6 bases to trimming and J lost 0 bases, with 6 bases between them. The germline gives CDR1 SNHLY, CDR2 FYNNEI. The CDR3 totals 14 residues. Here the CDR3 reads CASRDISGANVLTF. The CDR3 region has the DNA TGTGCCAGCAGAGACATCTCTGGGGCCAACGTCCTGACTTTC.

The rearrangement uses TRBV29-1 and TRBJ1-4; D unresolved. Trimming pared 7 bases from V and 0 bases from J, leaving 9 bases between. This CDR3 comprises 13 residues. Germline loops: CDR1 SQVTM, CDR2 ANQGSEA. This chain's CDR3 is CSARSATNEKLFF. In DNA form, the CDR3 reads TGCAGCGCCCGGAGCGCAACTAATGAAAAACTGTTTTTT.

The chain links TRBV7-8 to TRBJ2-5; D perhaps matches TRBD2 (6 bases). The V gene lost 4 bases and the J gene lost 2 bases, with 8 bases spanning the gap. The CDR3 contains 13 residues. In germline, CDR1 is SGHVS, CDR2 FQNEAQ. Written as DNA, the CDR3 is TGTGCCAGCAGCTCCGGGGGACAAGAGACCCAGTACTTC. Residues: CASSSGGQETQYF.